Reported below is one T cell receptor (beta chain). This entry belongs to a study of blood T cell repertoires in COVID-19. The wider study: Samples of COVID-19 (acute and convalescent) were obtained from the United States, Italy and Spain. T cells, B-cell-depleted T cells, or PBMCs provided the cDNA or gDNA that served as material.

The cohort comprised adults aged roughly 18 to 95 years residing in around 25 US areas. Symptom resolution, clearance, or two negative PCRs marked donors in Cohort 3 as recovered. Germline CDR1 and CDR2: ENHRY and SYGVKD. The germline V and J ends were trimmed by 4 bases and 5 bases, with 9 bases remaining between them. The CDR3 is made up of 13 amino acids. Clones were sequenced by immunoSEQ multiplex PCR, and TCRdb holds only the in-frame ones, with some missing. This repertoire shows hundreds of thousands of clones, 80% to 85% found once; its top ten account for less than 7%. The chain links TRBV10-3 to TRBJ1-3, with D unresolved. The sample was PBMCs or T cells enriched from blood (not recorded which). The sequence came from a middle-aged woman who had recovered from COVID-19. The CDR3 DNA follows: TGTGCCATCAGTGGGACTGACCGAAACACCATATATTTT. Protein product: CAISGTDRNTIYF.